This TCR beta chain is from a study of neurological immune-mediated disorders. Synthesis of cDNA was carried out by template-switch 5'RACE. The reaction used 10-nucleotide random UMIs. TCRdb re-derived calls from the 5' RACE reads in MiXCR, one entry per CDR3 protein. This sample carries about 62,000 distinct CDR3 sequences, about 4% of them seen once, and the ten largest clones take 2.2%. Trimming cost V 3 bases and J 7 bases, with 19 bases left between them. CDR1 is KGHSH, CDR2 LQKENI, per germline. CDR3 size: 16 residues. This sequence was found in a woman aged 50 to 65 with multiple sclerosis. The chain carries TRBV18 and TRBJ2-1, with a possible D match to TRBD2 (7 bases). The sequenced sample consisted of PBMCs. DNA for the CDR3: TGTGCCAGCTCACCCCTCTTCGAGGGGGGGGAAAATGAGCAGTTCTTC. This translates into CASSPLFEGGENEQFF. The whole variable domain, remainder taken from reference TRBV18 and TRBJ2-1, is NAGVMQNPRHLVRRRGQEARLRCSPMKGHSHVYWYRQLPEEGLKFMVYLQKENIIDESGMPKERFSAEFPKEGPSILRIQQVVRGDSAAYFCASSPLFEGGENEQFFGPGTRLTVL.